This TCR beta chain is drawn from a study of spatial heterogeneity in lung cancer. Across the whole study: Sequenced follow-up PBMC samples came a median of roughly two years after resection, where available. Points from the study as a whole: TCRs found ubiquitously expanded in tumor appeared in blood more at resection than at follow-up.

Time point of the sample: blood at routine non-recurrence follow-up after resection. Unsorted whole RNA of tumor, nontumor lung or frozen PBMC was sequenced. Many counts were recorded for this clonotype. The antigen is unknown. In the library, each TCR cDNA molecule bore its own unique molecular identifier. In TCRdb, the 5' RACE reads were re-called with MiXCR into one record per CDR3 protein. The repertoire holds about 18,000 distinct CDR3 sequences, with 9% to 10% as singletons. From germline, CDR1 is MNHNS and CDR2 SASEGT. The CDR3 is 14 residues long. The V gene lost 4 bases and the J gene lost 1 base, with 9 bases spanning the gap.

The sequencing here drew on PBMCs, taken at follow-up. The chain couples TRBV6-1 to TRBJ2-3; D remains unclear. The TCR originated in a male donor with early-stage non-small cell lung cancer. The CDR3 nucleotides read TGTGCCAGCAGTGGGCAGGCGGGCACAGATACGCAGTATTTT. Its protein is CASSGQAGTDTQYF.